This T cell receptor (beta chain) was captured in a study of cytomegalovirus exposure and HLA in healthy donors. CDR1 and CDR2 (germline): SGDLS, YYNGEE. V was pared by 4 bases and J by 7 bases, with 4 bases of the junction left unmatched. The CDR3 has 14 residues. PCR used 60 Vbeta primers and 13 Jbeta primers. Profiled with immunoSEQ multiplex PCR; TCRdb holds only in-frame clones, not every one. The sample includes around 200,000 clones, roughly 82% of them seen just once. Material for sequencing was PBMCs. The TCR sequence derives from a man in his forties or fifties in good health and CMV-seropositive. The V call is TRBV9, the J call TRBJ1-4, with 10 positions matching TRBD1. This CDR3 is CASSPTGGGEKLFF. CDR3 nucleotide sequence: TGTGCCAGCAGCCCGACAGGGGGCGGTGAAAAACTGTTTTTT.